The present TCR beta chain was sequenced within a study of blood T cells in healthy people across ages. This clonotype has a handful of counts. Antigen unknown. Whole-study findings and limits: Using unsorted PBMCs precluded a conclusive naive versus antigen-experienced comparison. In the absence of known donor CMV status, changes in expanded clonotypes were possibly confounded.

Trimming shortened V by 11 bases and J by 0 bases, and 14 bases separated the two germline ends. This CDR3 region has 14 residues. Germline CDR1 is MRHNA and CDR2 is SNTAGT. Through a sample-barcoded 5' primer and a J-beta primer mix, a second PCR was run for roughly 7 to 11 cycles. TCRdb reanalysed the 5' RACE reads using MiXCR and keeps one entry per CDR3 protein. The table includes some 1.5 million distinct CDR3 sequences, 25% to 30% detected once. The origin of this receptor is a woman aged 30 to 39 in good health. Material: blood. This chain joins TRBV6-4 and TRBJ1-5, with D possibly being TRBD1 (5 bases). This CDR3 reads CAGTQGDSNQPQHF. CDR3 nucleotides: TGTGCCGGTACTCAGGGAGATAGCAATCAGCCCCAGCATTTT.